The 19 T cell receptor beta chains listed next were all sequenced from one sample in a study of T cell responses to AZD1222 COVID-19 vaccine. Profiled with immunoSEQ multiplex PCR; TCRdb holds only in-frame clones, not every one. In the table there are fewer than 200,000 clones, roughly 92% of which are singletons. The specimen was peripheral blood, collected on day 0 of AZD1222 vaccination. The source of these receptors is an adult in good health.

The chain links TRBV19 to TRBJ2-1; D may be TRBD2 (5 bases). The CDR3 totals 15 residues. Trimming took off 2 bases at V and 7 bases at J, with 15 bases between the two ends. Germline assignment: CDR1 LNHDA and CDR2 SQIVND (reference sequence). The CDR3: CASSIRTGMGNEQFF. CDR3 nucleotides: TGTGCCAGTAGTATAAGGACTGGGATGGGGAATGAGCAGTTCTTC.

CDR3 DNA: TGTGCCAGCAGTTTCCGGGGGTCCCCTGGAAACACCATATATTTT. Translated, it gives CASSFRGSPGNTIYF. J is TRBJ1-3 and V is TRBV28, with D perhaps TRBD1 (5 bases). The CDR3 extends over 15 amino acids. The V and J ends lost 3 bases and 2 bases respectively, with 11 bases between them. The germline gives CDR1 MDHEN, CDR2 SYDVKM. Drawing the rest from reference TRBV28 and TRBJ1-3, the complete variable domain is DVKVTQSSRYLVKRTGEKVFLECVQDMDHENMFWYRQDPGLGLRLIYFSYDVKMKEKGDIPEGYSVSREKKERFSLILESASTNQTSMYLCASSFRGSPGNTIYFGEGSWLTVV.

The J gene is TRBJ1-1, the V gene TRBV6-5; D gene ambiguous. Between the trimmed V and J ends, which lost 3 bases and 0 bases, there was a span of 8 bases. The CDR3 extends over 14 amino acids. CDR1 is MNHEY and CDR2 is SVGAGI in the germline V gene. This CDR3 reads CASSYSHLNTEAFF. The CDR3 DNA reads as TGTGCCAGCAGTTATTCCCACCTGAACACTGAAGCTTTCTTT.

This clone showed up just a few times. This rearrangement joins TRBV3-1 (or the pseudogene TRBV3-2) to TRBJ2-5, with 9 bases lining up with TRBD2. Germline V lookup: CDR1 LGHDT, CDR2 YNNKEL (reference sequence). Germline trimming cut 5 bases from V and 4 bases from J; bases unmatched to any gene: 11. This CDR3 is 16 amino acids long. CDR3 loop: CASSTLAGVGRETQYF. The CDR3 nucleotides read TGTGCCAGCAGCACCTTAGCGGGGGTTGGTAGAGAGACCCAGTACTTC.

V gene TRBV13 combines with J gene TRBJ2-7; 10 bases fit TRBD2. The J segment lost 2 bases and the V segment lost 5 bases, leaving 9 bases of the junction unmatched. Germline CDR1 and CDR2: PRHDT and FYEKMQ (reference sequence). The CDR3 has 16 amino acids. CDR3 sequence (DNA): TGTGCCAGCAGCGTCTTGACTAGCGGGCTGCCCTACGAGCAGTACTTC. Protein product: CASSVLTSGLPYEQYF.

This CDR3 is CASSPITRDRGPYEQYF. The CDR3 DNA follows: TGCGCCAGCTCTCCTATCACCCGGGACAGGGGGCCCTACGAGCAGTACTTC. The V and J genes are TRBV4-1 and TRBJ2-7; TRBD1 matches at 12 bases. The CDR3 spans 17 residues. V trimming: 8 bases; J trimming: 2 bases; junction bases outside the gene matches: 13. Germline CDR1 is MGHRA and CDR2 is YSYEKL.

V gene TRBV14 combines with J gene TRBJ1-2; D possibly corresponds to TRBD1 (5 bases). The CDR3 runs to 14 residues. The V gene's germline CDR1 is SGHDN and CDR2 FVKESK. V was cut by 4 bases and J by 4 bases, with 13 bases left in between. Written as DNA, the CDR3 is TGTGCCAGCAGCCCCGCAACCGGGGGCTATGGCTACACCTTC. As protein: CASSPATGGYGYTF.

In nucleotides, the CDR3 is TGTGCCAGCAGCGTAGCTAACAGAGGTGGGGATGGCTACACCTTC. Its protein product is CASSVANRGGDGYTF. The chain is built from TRBV9 and TRBJ1-2; D call uncertain. V was shortened by 0 bases and J by 6 bases, with 15 bases between the two germline ends. Germline V gives CDR1 SGDLS, CDR2 YYNGEE. This CDR3 is built from 15 residues.

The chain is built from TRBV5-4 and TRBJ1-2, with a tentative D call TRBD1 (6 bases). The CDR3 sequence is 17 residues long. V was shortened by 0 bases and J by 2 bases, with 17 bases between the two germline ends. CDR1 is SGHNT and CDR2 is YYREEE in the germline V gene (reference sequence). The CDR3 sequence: CASSLDGGSGRNYGYTF. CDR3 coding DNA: TGTGCCAGCAGCTTGGACGGGGGCTCAGGGAGAAACTATGGCTACACCTTC.

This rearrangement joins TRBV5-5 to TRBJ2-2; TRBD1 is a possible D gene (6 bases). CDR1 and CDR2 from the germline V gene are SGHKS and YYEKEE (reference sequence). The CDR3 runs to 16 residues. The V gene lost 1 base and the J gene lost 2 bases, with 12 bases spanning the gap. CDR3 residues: CASSLMGHRNTGELFF. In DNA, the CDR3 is TGTGCCAGCAGCTTGATGGGACACAGAAACACCGGGGAGCTGTTTTTT.

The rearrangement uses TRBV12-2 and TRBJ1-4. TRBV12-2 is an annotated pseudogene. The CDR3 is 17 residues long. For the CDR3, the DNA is TGTGCAAGTCGCTTATCGGGATTCAGAAGCACTAATGAAAAACTGTTTTTT. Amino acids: CASRLSGFRSTNEKLFF.

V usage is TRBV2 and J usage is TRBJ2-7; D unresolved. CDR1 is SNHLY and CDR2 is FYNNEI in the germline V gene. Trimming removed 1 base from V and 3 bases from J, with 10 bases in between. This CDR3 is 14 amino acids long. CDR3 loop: CASSEVQNLYEQYF. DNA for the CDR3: TGTGCCAGCAGTGAAGTACAGAACCTCTACGAGCAGTACTTC.

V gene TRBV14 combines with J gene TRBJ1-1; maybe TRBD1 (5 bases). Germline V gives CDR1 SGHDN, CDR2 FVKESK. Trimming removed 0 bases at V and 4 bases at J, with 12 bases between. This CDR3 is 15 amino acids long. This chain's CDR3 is CASSQDQGWSTEAFF. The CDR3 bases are TGTGCCAGCAGCCAAGATCAGGGCTGGAGCACTGAAGCTTTCTTT.

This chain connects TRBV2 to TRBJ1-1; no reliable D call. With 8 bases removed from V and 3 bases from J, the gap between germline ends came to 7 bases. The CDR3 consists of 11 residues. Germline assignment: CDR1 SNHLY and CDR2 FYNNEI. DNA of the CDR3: TGTGCCAGCCTTGGGGACACTGAAGCTTTCTTT. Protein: CASLGDTEAFF.

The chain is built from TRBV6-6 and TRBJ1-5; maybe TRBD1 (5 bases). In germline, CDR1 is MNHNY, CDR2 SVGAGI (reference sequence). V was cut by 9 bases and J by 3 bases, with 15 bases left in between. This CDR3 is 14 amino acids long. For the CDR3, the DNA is TGTGCCAGTGCCGGGACGGCGATCAATCAGCCCCAGCATTTT. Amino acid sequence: CASAGTAINQPQHF.

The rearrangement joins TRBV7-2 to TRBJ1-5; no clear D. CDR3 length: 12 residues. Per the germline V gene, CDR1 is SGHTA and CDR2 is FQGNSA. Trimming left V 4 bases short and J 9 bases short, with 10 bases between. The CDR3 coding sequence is TGTGCCAGCAGCTCGGGCTGGGGGCCCCAGCATTTT. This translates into CASSSGWGPQHF.

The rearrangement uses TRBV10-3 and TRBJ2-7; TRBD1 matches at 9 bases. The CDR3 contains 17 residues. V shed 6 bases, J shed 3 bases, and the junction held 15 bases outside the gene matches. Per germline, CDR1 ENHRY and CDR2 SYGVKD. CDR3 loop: CAIRRDRASIGVYEQYV. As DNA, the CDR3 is TGTGCCATCAGACGGGACAGGGCCTCCATAGGGGTCTACGAGCAGTACGTC.

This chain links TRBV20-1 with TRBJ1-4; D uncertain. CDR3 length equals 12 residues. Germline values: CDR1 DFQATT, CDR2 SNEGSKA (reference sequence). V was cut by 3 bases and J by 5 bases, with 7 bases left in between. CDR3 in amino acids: CSASSENEKLFF. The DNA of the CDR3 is TGCAGTGCTAGTTCGGAAAATGAAAAACTGTTTTTT.

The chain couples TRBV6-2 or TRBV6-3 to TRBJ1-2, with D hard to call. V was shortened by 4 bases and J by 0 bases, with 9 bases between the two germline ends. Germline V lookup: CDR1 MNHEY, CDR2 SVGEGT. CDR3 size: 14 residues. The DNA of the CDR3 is TGTGCCAGCAGTTCCCCGCCGGCTAACTATGGCTACACCTTC. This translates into CASSSPPANYGYTF.